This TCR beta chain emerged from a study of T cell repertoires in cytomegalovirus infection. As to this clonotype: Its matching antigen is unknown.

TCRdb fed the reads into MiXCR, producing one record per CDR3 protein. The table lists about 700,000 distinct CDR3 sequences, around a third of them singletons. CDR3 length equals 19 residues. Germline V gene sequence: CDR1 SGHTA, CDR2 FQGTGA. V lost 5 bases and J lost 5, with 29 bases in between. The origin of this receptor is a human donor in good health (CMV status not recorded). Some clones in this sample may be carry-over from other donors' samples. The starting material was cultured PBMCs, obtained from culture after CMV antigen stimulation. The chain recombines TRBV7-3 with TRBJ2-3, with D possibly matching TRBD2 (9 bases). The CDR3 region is CASSHPGGRPGLAIDTQYF. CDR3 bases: TGTGCCAGCAGCCATCCAGGGGGCCGTCCGGGACTAGCTATAGATACGCAGTATTTT.